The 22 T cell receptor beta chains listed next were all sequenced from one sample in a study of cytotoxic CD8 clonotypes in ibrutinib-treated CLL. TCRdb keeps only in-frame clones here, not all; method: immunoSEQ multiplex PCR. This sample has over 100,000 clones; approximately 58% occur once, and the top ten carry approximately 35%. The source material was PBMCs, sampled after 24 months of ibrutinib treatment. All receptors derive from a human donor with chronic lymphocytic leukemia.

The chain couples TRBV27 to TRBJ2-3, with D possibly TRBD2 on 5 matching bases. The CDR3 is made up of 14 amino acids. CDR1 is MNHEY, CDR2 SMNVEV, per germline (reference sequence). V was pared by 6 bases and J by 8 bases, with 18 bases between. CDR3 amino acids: CASSPSLGVGTQYF. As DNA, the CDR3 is TGTGCCAGCAGCCCTAGCCTTGGTGTAGGTACGCAGTATTTT.

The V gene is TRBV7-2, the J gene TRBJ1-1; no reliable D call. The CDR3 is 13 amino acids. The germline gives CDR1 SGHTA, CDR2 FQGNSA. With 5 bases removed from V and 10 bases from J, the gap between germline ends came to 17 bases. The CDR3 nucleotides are TGTGCCAGCAGCCAAAGTAGGGAGCAGACAGCTTTCTTT. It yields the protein CASSQSREQTAFF.

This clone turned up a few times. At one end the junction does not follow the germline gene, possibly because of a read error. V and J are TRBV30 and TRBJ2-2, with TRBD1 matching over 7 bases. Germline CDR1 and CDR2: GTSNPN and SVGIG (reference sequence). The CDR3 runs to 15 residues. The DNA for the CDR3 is TGTGCCAGGAGAGTGGACAGGATGAACACCGGGGAGCTGTTTTTT. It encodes CARRVDRMNTGELFF.

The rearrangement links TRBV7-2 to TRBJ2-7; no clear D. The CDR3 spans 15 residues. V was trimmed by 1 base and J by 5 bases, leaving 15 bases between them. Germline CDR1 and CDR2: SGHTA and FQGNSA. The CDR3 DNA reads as TGTGCCAGCAGCTTAGAGGGCCGGAAGGGAAACGAGCAGTACTTC. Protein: CASSLEGRKGNEQYF.

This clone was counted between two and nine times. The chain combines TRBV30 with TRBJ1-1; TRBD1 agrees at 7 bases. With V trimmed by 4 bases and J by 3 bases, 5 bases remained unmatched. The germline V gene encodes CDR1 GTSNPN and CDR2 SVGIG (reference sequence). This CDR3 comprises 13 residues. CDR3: CAWTEGGYTEAFF. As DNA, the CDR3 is TGTGCCTGGACTGAAGGGGGCTACACTGAAGCTTTCTTT.

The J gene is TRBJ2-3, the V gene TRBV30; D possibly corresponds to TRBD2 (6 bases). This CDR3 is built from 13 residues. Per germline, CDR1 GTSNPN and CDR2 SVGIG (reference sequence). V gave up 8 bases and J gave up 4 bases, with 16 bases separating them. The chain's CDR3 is CAGGDPPADTQYF. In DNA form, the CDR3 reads TGTGCCGGAGGGGACCCCCCCGCAGATACGCAGTATTTT.

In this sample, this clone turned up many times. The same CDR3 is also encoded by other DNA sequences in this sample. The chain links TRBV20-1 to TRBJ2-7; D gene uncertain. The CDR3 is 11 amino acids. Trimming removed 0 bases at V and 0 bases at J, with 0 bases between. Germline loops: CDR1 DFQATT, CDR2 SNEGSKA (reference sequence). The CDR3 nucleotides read TGCAGTGCTAGAGACTCCTACGAGCAGTACTTC. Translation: CSARDSYEQYF.

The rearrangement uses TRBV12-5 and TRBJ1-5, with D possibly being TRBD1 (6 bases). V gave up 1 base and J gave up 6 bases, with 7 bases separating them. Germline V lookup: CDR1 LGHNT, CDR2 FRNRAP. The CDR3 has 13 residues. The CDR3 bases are TGTGCTAGTGGTTTGGAGGGGGGTCAGCCCCAGCATTTT. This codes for CASGLEGGQPQHF.

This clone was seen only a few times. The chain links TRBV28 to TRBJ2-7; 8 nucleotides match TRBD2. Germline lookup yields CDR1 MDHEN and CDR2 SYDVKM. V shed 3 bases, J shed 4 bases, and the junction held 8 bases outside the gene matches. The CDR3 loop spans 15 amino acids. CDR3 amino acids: CASSLAGLADYEQYF. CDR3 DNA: TGTGCCAGCAGTTTGGCCGGACTAGCAGATTACGAGCAGTACTTC.

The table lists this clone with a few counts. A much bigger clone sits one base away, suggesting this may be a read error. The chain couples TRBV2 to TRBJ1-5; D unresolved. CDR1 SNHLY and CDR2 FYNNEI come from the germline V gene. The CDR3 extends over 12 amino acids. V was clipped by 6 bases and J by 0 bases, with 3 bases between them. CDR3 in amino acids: CASRNSNQPQHF. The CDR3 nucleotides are TGTGCCAGCAGGAATAGCAATCAGCCCCAGCATTTT.

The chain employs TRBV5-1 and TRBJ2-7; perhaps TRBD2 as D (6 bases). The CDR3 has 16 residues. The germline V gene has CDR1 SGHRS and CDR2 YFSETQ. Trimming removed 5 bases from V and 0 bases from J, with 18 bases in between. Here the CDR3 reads CASSYGGTGSSYEQYF. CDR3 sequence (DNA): TGCGCCAGCAGTTATGGGGGGACCGGGAGCTCCTACGAGCAGTACTTC.

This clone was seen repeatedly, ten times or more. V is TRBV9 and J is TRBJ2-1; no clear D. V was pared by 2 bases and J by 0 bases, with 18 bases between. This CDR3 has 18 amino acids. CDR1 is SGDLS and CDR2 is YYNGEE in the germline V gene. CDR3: CASSVPEEYESSYNEQFF. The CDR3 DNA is TGTGCCAGCAGCGTTCCAGAAGAATATGAAAGCTCCTACAATGAGCAGTTCTTC.

Here the CDR3 reads CASRSDIYEQYF. In nucleotides, the CDR3 is TGTGCCAGCAGGTCGGACATTTACGAGCAGTACTTC. The chain uses TRBV2 and TRBJ2-7; D is perhaps TRBD1 (5 bases). Trimming took 6 bases from V and 4 from J, leaving 10 bases between them. Germline CDR1 and CDR2: SNHLY and FYNNEI. This CDR3 has 12 amino acids.

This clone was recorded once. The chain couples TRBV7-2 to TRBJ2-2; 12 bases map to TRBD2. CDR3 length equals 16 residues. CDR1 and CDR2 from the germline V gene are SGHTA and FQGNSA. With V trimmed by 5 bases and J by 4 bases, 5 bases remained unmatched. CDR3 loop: CASSRLAGAPTGELFF. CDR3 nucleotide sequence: TGTGCCAGCAGCCGACTAGCGGGGGCCCCCACCGGGGAGCTGTTTTTT. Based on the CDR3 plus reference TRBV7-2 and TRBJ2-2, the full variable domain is GAGVSQSPSNKVTEKGKDVELRCDPISGHTALYWYRQSLGQGLEFLIYFQGNSAPDKSGLPSDRFSAERTGGSVSTLTIQRTQQEDSAVYLCASSRLAGAPTGELFFGEGSRLTVL.

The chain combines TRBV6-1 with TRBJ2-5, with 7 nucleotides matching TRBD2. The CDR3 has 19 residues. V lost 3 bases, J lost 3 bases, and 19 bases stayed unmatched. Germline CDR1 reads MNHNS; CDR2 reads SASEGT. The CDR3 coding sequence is TGTGCCAGCAGTGAGTGGACCGGGTGGGCCTCTAGCGGTGAAGAGACCCAGTACTTC. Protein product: CASSEWTGWASSGEETQYF.

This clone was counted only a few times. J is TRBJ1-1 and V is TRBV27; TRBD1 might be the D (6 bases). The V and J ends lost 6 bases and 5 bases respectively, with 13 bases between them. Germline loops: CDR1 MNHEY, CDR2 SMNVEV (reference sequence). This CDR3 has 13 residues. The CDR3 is CASRQTGQTEAFF. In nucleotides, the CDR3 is TGTGCCAGCAGACAAACAGGGCAGACTGAAGCTTTCTTT.

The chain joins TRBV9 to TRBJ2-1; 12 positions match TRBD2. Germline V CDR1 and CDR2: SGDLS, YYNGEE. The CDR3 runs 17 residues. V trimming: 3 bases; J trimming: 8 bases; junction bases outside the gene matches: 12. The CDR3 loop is CASSDPLGLAGTHEQFF. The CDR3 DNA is TGTGCCAGCAGCGACCCCCTCGGACTAGCGGGGACCCATGAGCAGTTCTTC.

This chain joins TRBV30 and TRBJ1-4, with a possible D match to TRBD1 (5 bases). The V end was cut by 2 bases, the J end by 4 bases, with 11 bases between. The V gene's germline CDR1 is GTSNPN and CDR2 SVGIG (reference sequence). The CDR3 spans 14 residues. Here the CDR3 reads CAWSRGRGNEKLFF. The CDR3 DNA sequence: TGTGCCTGGAGTAGGGGTCGGGGTAATGAAAAACTGTTTTTT.

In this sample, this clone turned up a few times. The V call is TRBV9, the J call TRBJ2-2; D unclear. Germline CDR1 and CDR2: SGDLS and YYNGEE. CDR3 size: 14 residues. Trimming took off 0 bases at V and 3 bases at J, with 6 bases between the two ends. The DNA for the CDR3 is TGTGCCAGCAGCGTAGGCGGTGACACCGGGGAGCTGTTTTTT. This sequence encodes CASSVGGDTGELFF.

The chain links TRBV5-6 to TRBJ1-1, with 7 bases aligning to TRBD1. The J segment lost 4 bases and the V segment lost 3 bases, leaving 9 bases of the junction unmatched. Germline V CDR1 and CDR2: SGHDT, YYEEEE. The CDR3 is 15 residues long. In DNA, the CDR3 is TGTGCCAGCAGCTCGCGACAGGGAAGACGCACTGAAGCTTTCTTT. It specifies CASSSRQGRRTEAFF.

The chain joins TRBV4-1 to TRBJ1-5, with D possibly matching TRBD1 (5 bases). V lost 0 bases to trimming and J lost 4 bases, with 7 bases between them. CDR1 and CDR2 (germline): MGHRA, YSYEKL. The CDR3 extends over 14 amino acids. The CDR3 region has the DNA TGCGCCAGCAGCCAAGATGGGGGGAATCAGCCCCAGCATTTT. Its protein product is CASSQDGGNQPQHF.

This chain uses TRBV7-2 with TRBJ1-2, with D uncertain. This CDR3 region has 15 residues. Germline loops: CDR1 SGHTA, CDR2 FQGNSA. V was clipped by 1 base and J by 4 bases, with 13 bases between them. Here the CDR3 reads CASSLVGSPSYGYTF. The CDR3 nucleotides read TGTGCCAGCAGCTTAGTGGGCAGCCCTAGCTATGGCTACACCTTC.